This T cell receptor (beta chain) emerged from a study of spatial heterogeneity in lung cancer. Study results and limitations: How many expanded intratumoral alpha and beta TCRs were present tracked the tumor mutation count, which was a count of nonsynonymous mutations.

The trim removed 6 bases at V and 1 base at J, leaving 12 bases unmatched. Looked up from germline, CDR1 is SNHLY and CDR2 is FYNNEI. The length of the CDR3 is 17 residues. This clonotype was counted only a few times. Its matching antigen is unknown. Indicated time point: sample taken at primary tumor resection. Sequencing covered unsorted whole RNA taken from tumor, nontumor lung or frozen PBMC. Unique molecular identifiers, one per molecule, were present on every TCR cDNA molecule. TCRdb used MiXCR to reprocess the 5' RACE reads, holding one entry per CDR3 protein. This sample yields around 11,000 distinct CDR3 sequences, of which roughly 7.9% are seen a single time; roughly a fifth belongs to the top ten.

The receptor was isolated from a female donor with early-stage non-small cell lung cancer. The genes are TRBV2 and TRBJ2-5; 9 bases map to TRBD2. The sequences come from lung tumor tissue, collected at surgery. CDR3 loop: CASRGAGTSGSQETQYF. The CDR3, as DNA: TGTGCCAGCAGGGGGGCCGGCACTAGCGGGTCCCAAGAGACCCAGTACTTC.